This TCR beta chain was captured in a study of siplizumab effects on memory and regulatory T cells. J lost 10 bases, V lost 5 bases, and 4 bases had no gene match. From germline, CDR1 is SQVTM and CDR2 ANQGSEA. This CDR3 has 10 residues. Study findings and constraints: Treatment with siplizumab left mappable alloreactive CD4+ clones averaging roughly 69% Treg-derived, compared with roughly 26% in controls. Researchers could not give a naive or memory phenotype to roughly 75-96% of proliferating CD4+ or CD8+ clones. Tracing alloreactive clones into unstimulated subsets worked for only a minor fraction of them.

The data were produced by immunoSEQ multiplex PCR, yet TCRdb's version contains in-frame clones alone and is incomplete. The sample has under 150,000 clones, roughly 94% seen once. On this clone: Its matching antigen is unknown.

The TCR originated in a human donor in good health. The V gene is TRBV29-1, the J gene TRBJ1-1; 7 bases map to TRBD1. The source material was non-Treg CD4+ T cells sorted from blood. The CDR3 DNA reads TGCAGCGTTAAGGGACAGAGAGCTTTCTTT. Translation gives CSVKGQRAFF.